These T cell receptor beta chains were read from a single sample in a study of blood T cell repertoires in COVID-19. Only in-frame clones appear in the TCRdb table, and some are missing; sequencing was by immunoSEQ multiplex PCR. Of about 68,000 clones detected, approximately 81% appear once; the ten largest clones hold 8.8%. The sample taken for sequencing was peripheral blood. These receptors came from a man aged 45 to 65 with active COVID-19. The CDR3 runs from the conserved cysteine through the conserved F or W.

V gene	CDR3 protein
TRBV11-2	CASSEWGGHTGELFF
TRBV5-4	CASSPDRPATNEKLFF
TRBV12-5	CASAEETQYF
TRBV5-1	CASSPQTGKNTEAFF
TRBV4-3	CASSQDGITGESEQYF
TRBV11-2	CASSLGEALHF
TRBV5-1	CASSQTPGESYEQYF
TRBV9	CASSSRDSPRGNTEAFF
TRBV19	CASSMLDNRRGYTF
TRBV15	CATSRRLAGGLDTQYF
TRBV18	CASSPKQGGTEAFF
TRBV4-2	CASSPGQGFDEQFF
TRBV19	CASSIRDQDTQYF
TRBV19	CASSYTGLMNTEAFF
TRBV7-8	CASSLAGRLGDTNEKLFF
TRBV6-6	CASSPSGGFADTQYF
TRBV30	CALERGYYGYTF
TRBV15	CATSRARGTTNEKLFF
TRBV11-2	CASSLDRDPAYEQYF
TRBV3-1/TRBV3-2	CASSLRQGAWEQYF
TRBV7-8	CASSLDAGTFYEQYF
TRBV6-5	CASSPRDTGTGELFF
TRBV7-9	CASSSYQSWGVDGYTF
TRBV5-1	CASSFHTDTQYF
TRBV7-9	CASSQNSPYEQYF
TRBV9	CARSDSGKLFF
TRBV6-6	CASSGTGSYNEQFF
TRBV7-2	CASSLQQATTEAFF
TRBV5-1	CASSLEGQKGHSPLHF
TRBV7-7	CASSLPGSYEQYF
TRBV5-1	CASSLGAGEGDTQYF
TRBV4-1	CASSQDGLREQYF
TRBV7-2	CASSLGTLQKQFF